A selection of T cell receptor beta chains follows, all from one sample in a study of Graves' ophthalmopathy and Graves' hyperthyroidism. From the multiplex PCR reads, TCRdb called clonotypes with MiXCR, one entry per CDR3 protein. Among more than 150,000 distinct CDR3 sequences listed, 37% were seen once. Sample: peripheral blood. The receptor set was obtained from a woman in her 40s with Graves' ophthalmopathy. Each CDR3 is given with its conserved first and last residue. Each record gives: V gene, clone size, J gene, D gene, CDR3 protein, CDR3 DNA. The D gene is left open where the match is weak. A row's size may be missing; if present it is once, few, many or a size class.

>TRBV14|many|TRBJ2-7|NA
CASSQAPRVPQYF
TGTGCCAGCAGCCAAGCCCCGAGGGTTCCGCAGTACTTC
>TRBV20-1|many|TRBJ2-7|TRBD1
CSATYQGVSEQYF
TGCAGTGCTACCTACCAGGGGGTATCCGAGCAGTACTTC
>TRBV7-2|NA|TRBJ1-2|NA
CASSPWTSSGDGYTF
TGTGCCAGCAGCCCTTGGACATCATCGGGGGATGGCTACACCTTC
>TRBV6-1|many|TRBJ1-2|NA
CASSDAPGGGYGYTF
TGTGCCAGCAGTGACGCGCCGGGAGGAGGTTATGGCTACACCTTC
>TRBV19|many|TRBJ2-2|NA
CAMSAELTGELFF
TGTGCCATGTCGGCAGAGCTAACCGGGGAGCTGTTTTTT
>TRBV4-2|many|TRBJ2-2|NA
CASSQDQMRGGTGELFF
TGTGCCAGCAGCCAAGACCAAATGCGAGGTGGCACCGGGGAGCTGTTTTTT
>TRBV29-1|NA|TRBJ2-5|NA
CSVVGPGPETQYF
TGCAGCGTTGTAGGTCCGGGCCCAGAGACCCAGTACTTC
>TRBV28|NA|TRBJ2-7|NA
CASSFGGYSAKFLNPYEQYF
TGTGCCAGCAGTTTCGGGGGTTACTCGGCTAAATTCCTGAATCCCTACGAGCAGTACTTC
>TRBV2|many|TRBJ2-5|NA
CASSETGRGETQYF
TGTGCCAGCAGTGAAACGGGAAGGGGAGAGACCCAGTACTTC
>TRBV6-1|few|TRBJ1-6|NA
CASSEMGGNSPLHF
TGTGCCAGCAGTGAAATGGGGGGTAATTCACCCCTCCACTTT
>TRBV20-1|NA|TRBJ1-5|NA
CSARRAGALGRPQHF
TGCAGTGCTAGGAGAGCGGGGGCCCTCGGGAGGCCCCAGCATTTT
>TRBV7-3|NA|TRBJ1-1|NA
CASTAGGRANTEAFF
TGTGCCAGCACCGCCGGGGGGAGGGCCAACACTGAAGCTTTCTTT
>TRBV28|NA|TRBJ2-7|NA
CANGNYEQYF
TGTGCCAACGGTAACTACGAGCAGTACTTC
>TRBV7-9|many|TRBJ1-2|NA
CASSEDSLVGYTF
TGTGCCAGCAGCGAGGACAGCCTCGTTGGCTACACCTTC
>TRBV12-3/TRBV12-4|NA|TRBJ1-2|NA
CASSLRPTKIYGYTF
TGTGCCAGCAGTTTACGGCCCACAAAAATCTATGGCTACACCTTC
>TRBV28|many|TRBJ2-7|NA
CASSPPGAKARHEQYF
TGTGCCAGCAGCCCCCCCGGGGCTAAGGCGCGCCACGAGCAGTACTTC
>TRBV6-5|many|TRBJ1-5|NA
CASSYPRAATDQPQHF
TGTGCCAGCAGTTATCCCAGGGCGGCCACGGATCAGCCCCAGCATTTT
>TRBV20-1|NA|TRBJ1-5|NA
CSARYSNQPQHF
TGCAGTGCCAGATATAGCAATCAGCCCCAGCATTTT
>TRBV11-1|NA|TRBJ2-7|NA
CASSLAGARGPLARYYEQYF
TGTGCCAGCAGCTTAGCCGGGGCGAGGGGTCCACTAGCTCGGTACTACGAGCAGTACTTC
>TRBV27|many|TRBJ1-5|TRBD1
CASSTDRASQPQHF
TGTGCCAGCAGCACGGACAGGGCAAGTCAGCCCCAGCATTTT
>TRBV12-3/TRBV12-4|many|TRBJ1-5|NA
CASSKLTGNQPQHF
TGTGCCAGCAGTAAACTTACAGGGAATCAGCCCCAGCATTTT
>TRBV2|many|TRBJ2-7|NA
CASSEELSEQYF
TGTGCCAGCAGTGAAGAGTTGAGCGAGCAGTACTTC
>TRBV6-1|few|TRBJ2-7|NA
CASVREETYEQYF
TGTGCCAGCGTGCGGGAAGAAACCTACGAGCAGTACTTC
>TRBV20-1|NA|TRBJ2-7|TRBD2
CSATGTSGRLSYEQYF
TGCAGTGCGACGGGGACTAGCGGGAGGTTATCCTACGAGCAGTACTTC
>TRBV12-5|many|TRBJ1-1|NA
CASGLGWGTEAFF
TGTGCTAGTGGTTTGGGCTGGGGCACTGAAGCTTTCTTT
>TRBV7-3|many|TRBJ2-5|NA
CASSPGGEETQYF
TGTGCCAGCAGCCCAGGGGGGGAAGAGACCCAGTACTTC
>TRBV11-2|many|TRBJ2-7|TRBD1
CASSGRTGEAYEQYF
TGTGCCAGCAGCGGCCGGACAGGGGAGGCCTACGAGCAGTACTTC
>TRBV28|many|TRBJ2-7|NA
CASRRTGTSYEQYF
TGTGCCAGCAGACGAACCGGGACATCCTACGAGCAGTACTTC
>TRBV12-3/TRBV12-4|NA|TRBJ1-2|NA
CASRNRVGYTF
TGTGCCAGCAGGAACAGGGTTGGCTACACCTTC
>TRBV12-3/TRBV12-4|many|TRBJ2-2|TRBD2
CASIGLANTGELFF
TGTGCCAGCATTGGACTAGCTAATACCGGGGAGCTGTTTTTT
>TRBV24-1|NA|TRBJ2-5|TRBD2
CATSAERGETQYF
TGTGCCACCAGTGCCGAGCGGGGAGAGACCCAGTACTTC
>TRBV7-8|many|TRBJ2-7|NA
CASSLLADSKLGQYF
TGTGCCAGCAGCTTATTAGCGGACTCGAAGCTCGGGCAGTACTTC
>TRBV6-5|many|TRBJ2-5|TRBD2
CASSYRTSGSSSETQYF
TGTGCCAGCAGTTACCGGACTAGCGGGAGTTCGAGCGAGACCCAGTACTTC
>TRBV12-3/TRBV12-4|many|TRBJ2-4|TRBD2
CASRPGTSGGRQYF
TGTGCCAGCAGACCCGGGACTAGCGGGGGCCGGCAGTACTTC
>TRBV5-1|many|TRBJ1-2|NA
CASSTGIRSGYTF
TGCGCCAGCAGCACCGGGATTCGGAGTGGCTACACCTTC
>TRBV20-1|NA|TRBJ2-5|NA
CSAIPSGGPRNLVETQYF
TGCAGTGCAATCCCCTCAGGCGGGCCGAGAAATCTCGTGGAGACCCAGTACTTC
>TRBV6-2/TRBV6-3|many|TRBJ1-5|NA
CASSYSLGANQPQHF
TGTGCCAGCAGTTACTCGTTGGGGGCAAATCAGCCCCAGCATTTT
>TRBV6-1|many|TRBJ2-7|NA
CASSEVMGSVLYEQYF
TGTGCCAGCAGTGAGGTCATGGGGTCGGTACTCTACGAGCAGTACTTC
>TRBV7-9|many|TRBJ1-2|NA
CASSNGADPPYGYTF
TGTGCCAGCAGCAACGGGGCAGACCCGCCTTATGGCTACACCTTC
>TRBV11-2|many|TRBJ1-6|NA
CASSLDQTPLHF
TGTGCCAGCAGCTTAGATCAGACACCCCTCCACTTT
>TRBV7-3|NA|TRBJ1-1|TRBD1
CASSGTGASTEAFF
TGTGCCAGCAGCGGGACAGGGGCAAGCACTGAAGCTTTCTTT
>TRBV30|many|TRBJ1-1|NA
CAWRGAGRTEAFF
TGTGCCTGGAGAGGGGCAGGGCGGACTGAAGCTTTCTTT
>TRBV12-3/TRBV12-4|NA|TRBJ2-7|NA
CASSQTESAAYEQYF
TGTGCCAGCAGCCAAACTGAATCCGCCGCTTACGAGCAGTACTTC
>TRBV10-2|NA|TRBJ2-7|NA
CASTVNRPYEQYF
TGCGCCAGCACGGTGAACAGACCGTACGAGCAGTACTTC
>TRBV12-3/TRBV12-4|many|TRBJ2-5|TRBD2
CASSLATFSSGDYQETQYF
TGTGCCAGCAGTTTAGCGACCTTCTCTAGCGGGGACTACCAAGAGACCCAGTACTTC
>TRBV6-2/TRBV6-3|NA|TRBJ2-7|NA
CASRPGAYEQYF
TGTGCCAGCCGGCCAGGAGCCTACGAGCAGTACTTC
>TRBV7-9|many|TRBJ1-5|NA
CASSLGGLYSNQPQHF
TGTGCCAGCAGCTTAGGGGGATTGTATAGCAATCAGCCCCAGCATTTT
>TRBV7-2|many|TRBJ2-4|NA
CASSLDPGVFKNIQYF
TGTGCCAGCAGCTTAGATCCGGGGGTGTTCAAAAACATTCAGTACTTC
>TRBV28|NA|TRBJ1-5|NA
CASKDQTTHQPQHF
TGTGCCAGCAAAGACCAAACCACTCATCAGCCCCAGCATTTT
>TRBV6-2/TRBV6-3|NA|TRBJ2-2|TRBD1
CASSGTGHTGELFF
TGTGCCAGCAGTGGGACAGGGCACACCGGGGAGCTGTTTTTT
>TRBV7-2|NA|TRBJ1-3|NA
CASSSLAGNTIYF
TGTGCCAGCAGCTCCCTCGCTGGAAACACCATATATTTT
>TRBV6-5|many|TRBJ2-7|TRBD1
CASSTTGSLSYEQYF
TGTGCCAGCAGTACGACAGGGTCCCTCTCCTACGAGCAGTACTTC
>TRBV10-1|many|TRBJ1-6|NA
CASSADQFGPSPLHF
TGCGCCAGCAGTGCCGACCAATTTGGACCTTCACCCCTCCACTTT
>TRBV6-1|few|TRBJ1-5|NA
CASSERGRSNQPQHF
TGTGCCAGCAGTGAGAGGGGACGTAGCAATCAGCCCCAGCATTTT
>TRBV28|NA|TRBJ2-5|NA
CASTSPGVAGAVPQETQYF
TGTGCCAGCACCTCACCGGGGGTCGCGGGGGCGGTTCCCCAAGAGACCCAGTACTTC
>TRBV28|many|TRBJ1-3|NA
CASSLAPGDGNTIYF
TGTGCCAGCAGTTTAGCCCCAGGGGATGGAAACACCATATATTTT
>TRBV6-2/TRBV6-3|NA|TRBJ2-5|TRBD2
CASSYGGGRGQETQYF
TGTGCCAGCAGTTACGGCGGCGGGAGGGGGCAAGAGACCCAGTACTTC
>TRBV12-3/TRBV12-4|few|TRBJ1-1|NA
CASRDTGLAEAFF
TGTGCCAGCAGAGATACAGGGCTGGCCGAAGCTTTCTTT